These 4 T cell receptor beta chains originate from one sample sequenced in a study of OX40 agonist ivuxolimab in advanced cancers. Libraries were prepared by immunoSEQ multiplex PCR; TCRdb keeps only in-frame clonotypes and omits some of them. The sample shows over 80,000 clones, about 93% of them seen only once. Sequencing used CD4+ or CD8+ T cells sorted from blood, obtained in a trial of the OX40 agonist ivuxolimab. All receptors derive from an adult with an advanced solid tumor such as melanoma, head and neck, liver or kidney cancer.

This sequence joins TRBV28 and TRBJ1-2; tentatively, D is TRBD1 (6 bases). The V gene lost 5 bases and the J gene lost 9 bases, with 10 bases spanning the gap. Per germline, CDR1 MDHEN and CDR2 SYDVKM. The CDR3 contains 11 residues. The CDR3 DNA reads as TGTGCCAGCAGTATCACAGGGCGCTACACCTTC. Translated, it gives CASSITGRYTF.

The gene calls are TRBV6-5 and TRBJ2-5, with 7 bases fitting TRBD1. The CDR3 is 15 residues long. The germline gives CDR1 MNHEY, CDR2 SVGAGI. Trimming removed 6 bases from V and 4 bases from J; junction bases left unmatched: 11. CDR3 in DNA: TGTGCCAGCAGACGGATGCAGGGGGTGGCAGAGACCCAGTACTTC. Translation: CASRRMQGVAETQYF.

The chain is built from TRBV5-6 and TRBJ2-1; the D gene is possibly TRBD2 (5 bases). Trimming shortened V by 2 bases and J by 0 bases, and 15 bases separated the two germline ends. The length of the CDR3 is 17 residues. CDR1 SGHDT and CDR2 YYEEEE come from the germline V gene. The CDR3 sequence: CASSFSSKVISYNEQFF. The CDR3, as DNA: TGTGCCAGCAGCTTCTCTAGCAAGGTAATCTCCTACAATGAGCAGTTCTTC.

A few counts support this clone. V is TRBV30 and J is TRBJ1-1; D is undetermined. The germline V gene encodes CDR1 GTSNPN and CDR2 SVGIG (reference sequence). Trimming shortened V by 2 bases and J by 4 bases, and 8 bases separated the two germline ends. This CDR3 has 12 amino acids. CDR3 nucleotides: TGTGCCTGGAGTCCTGGGAGCACTGAAGCTTTCTTT. Protein sequence: CAWSPGSTEAFF.